What follows are 2 T cell receptor beta chains derived from one specimen sequenced in a study of shared clonotypes between healthy human individuals. Only in-frame clones appear in the TCRdb table, and some are missing; sequencing was by immunoSEQ multiplex PCR. The sample contains 2 million to 3 million clones, approximately 94% of which appear only once. The sample was naive CD4+ T cells from PBMCs. The subset: CD45RA+ positively selected. Every receptor here comes from a man between 18 and 35 years old in good health. Some clones in this sample may be carry-over from other donors' samples.

V and J are TRBV21-1 and TRBJ2-2; the table names TRBD2, a call not compared with the DNA. TRBV21-1 is assigned pseudogene status. The CDR3 covers 18 residues. CDR3 nucleotides: TGTGCCAGCAGCTTCGATGGGACTAGCGGGGACCACACCGGGGAGCTGTTTTTT. As protein: CASSFDGTSGDHTGELFF.

The J gene is TRBJ2-5, the V gene TRBV18; 7 nucleotides line up with TRBD1. The germline CDR1 and CDR2 sequences are KGHSH and LQKENI. The CDR3 covers 15 residues. V gave up 6 bases and J gave up 5 bases; unmatched junction bases: 12. The CDR3 DNA reads as TGTGCCAGCTCCCCTGCCAGACAGGGAACGGAGACCCAGTACTTC. Translated, it gives CASSPARQGTETQYF.